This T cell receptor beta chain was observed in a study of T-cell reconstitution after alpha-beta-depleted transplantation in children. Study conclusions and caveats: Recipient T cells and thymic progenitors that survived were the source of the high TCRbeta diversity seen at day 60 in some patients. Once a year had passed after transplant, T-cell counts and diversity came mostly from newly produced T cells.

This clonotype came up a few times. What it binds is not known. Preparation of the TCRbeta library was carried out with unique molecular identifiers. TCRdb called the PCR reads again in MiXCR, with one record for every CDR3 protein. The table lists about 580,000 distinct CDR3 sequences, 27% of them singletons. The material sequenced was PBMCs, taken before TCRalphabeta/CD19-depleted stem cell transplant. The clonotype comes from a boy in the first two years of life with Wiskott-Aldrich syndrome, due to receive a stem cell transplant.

This CDR3 reads CSVTEQGHTEAFF. CDR3 DNA sequence: TGCAGCGTTACCGAACAGGGACACACTGAAGCTTTCTTT. The gene calls are TRBV29-1 and TRBJ1-1, with D possibly being TRBD1 (6 bases). Germline V gives CDR1 SQVTM, CDR2 ANQGSEA. The CDR3 is 13 residues long. Trimming took 5 bases from V and 3 from J, leaving 13 bases between them.